What follows is one T cell receptor (beta chain) and its context. This clonotype showed up many times. No cognate antigen has been identified for it. No clone much larger than this one lies a single base away; base qualities are absent. The data were taken from a study of T cells in Graves' hyperthyroidism and ophthalmopathy (dated by TCRdb to between 2018 and 2021). For the wider study: Peripheral blood was sampled at the time of initial diagnosis, prior to any treatment. An independent validation cohort of under 20 hyperthyroidism patients and 17 patients who later progressed to ophthalmopathy tested prospective prediction of ophthalmopathy. In more than five Graves' hyperthyroidism patients, the study also compared T-cell repertoires from thyroid tissue with T-cell repertoires from blood. TCR V-J signatures able to tell the groups apart were searched for in a discovery cohort of 100 or so patients, of whom around 42 had Graves' ophthalmopathy and roughly 58 had stable Graves' hyperthyroidism. TCR Vbeta CDR3 sequencing of roughly 140 peripheral blood samples (43 ophthalmopathy, about 80 hyperthyroidism and approximately 17 progressor patients) is reported in the paper. The 100 discovery patients were randomly split 7:3 into training and test sets. After blood sampling, hyperthyroidism patients were treated with methimazole at a starting dose of 30 mg daily, and ophthalmopathy patients were treated with high-dose intravenous methylprednisolone. General study outcomes and caveats: No statistical method was used to fix the sample size in advance, and group allocation was not hidden from the investigators. Most expanded thyroid clonotypes (frequency above 0.001) were also detected in blood, a finding suggesting that blood repertoires may reflect thyroid immune responses. A model built on a 13 V-J signature distinguished ophthalmopathy from stable hyperthyroidism, reaching 87.88% sensitivity and about 81% specificity in cross-validation and 80%/75% in testing. During validation, the model predicted progression to ophthalmopathy a median of around six months ahead of onset, with more than 60% sensitivity and about 72% specificity.

TCR beta CDR3 regions were amplified from RNA transcripts. The TCR CDR3 was subjected to a first round of RT-PCR using the HTBI primer set and the Qiagen OneStep RT-PCR kit. Libraries were constructed in a second round of multiplex PCR, after which size selection and purification were carried out. Paired-end sequencing of the libraries was performed with 100 bp reads on an Illumina HiSeq2000. On the study's bioinformatics: SOAPnuke was used to process the raw data, removing reads that contained adapters or uncalled bases, had a mean Phred below 15, or lacked an exact match to the constant primer or identifier. High-quality paired reads were merged using COPE v1.2.5, and each unique nucleotide sequence was defined as a clonotype. MiTCR v1.1 was used to align the clonotypes against IMGT TRBV, TRBD and TRBJ reference segments. The analysis included only V-J combinations with a frequency above 0.0001, which together covered more than 98% of the repertoires. A TCS score was defined as the ratio between F50 (clonal expansion) and ExV (chaos), using BLOSUM62-based TCRdist between CDR3 peptides within each V-J. Welch's t-statistics and random forest reduced several hundred V-J features to about 12, which were used in a naive Bayes classifier (R e1071). TCRdb reprocessed the public reads (quality trimming at Q25 with fastp, clone calling with MiXCR) and kept in-frame beta chains. Identical CDR3 proteins give one entry, which carries the most common genes and DNA. The V and J calls here are based on TCRdb, not the publication. The sample table holds under 350,000 distinct CDR3 sequences, of which approximately 17% were seen once. Approximately 60% of the sample belongs to the ten largest clones.

CDR1 and CDR2, per the germline V gene, are SGHAT and FQNNGV. V is shortened by 1 base, J by 7 bases, and the region joining them spans 10 bases. Reading from cysteine to phenylalanine, the CDR3 counts 13 amino acids. Only the CDR3 DNA stays, 39 bases, in frame from base 1. Moderately to severely active disease, a Clinical Activity Score of at least 3, a NOSPECS grade of at least 4, and a duration under 3 months were present in ophthalmopathy patients. Patients with uncontrolled infections, other autoimmune diseases, pregnancy or lactation were excluded. Clinical symptoms, serum thyroxine and TRAb, thyroid ultrasound, and orbital computed tomography formed the basis for the diagnoses. PBMCs were isolated from about 9 ml of fresh peripheral blood by Ficoll-Paque density gradient centrifugation. Trizol reagent was used to extract total RNA, and RNA quality was then checked on an Agilent 2100 Bioanalyzer.

In this chain, TRBV11-2 is recombined with TRBJ1-2; D gene: possibly TRBD1, on 5 matching bases. This TCR derives from a woman between 55 and 75 years old with Graves' ophthalmopathy. Sequencing was done on a sample of blood. The encoded CDR3 is CASSLVQGVGYTF. In nucleotide form, the sequence is TGTGCCAGCAGCTTAGTTCAGGGAGTTGGCTACACCTTC. Where the CDR3 stops, the reference TRBV11-2 and TRBJ1-2 genes take over; the full variable domain is EAGVAQSPRYKIIEKRQSVAFWCNPISGHATLYWYQQILGQGPKLLIQFQNNGVVDDSQLPKDRFSAERLKGVDSTLKIQPAKLEDSAVYLCASSLVQGVGYTFGSGTRLTVV.